The rows below give T cell receptor beta chains drawn from one sample of a study of blood T cell dynamics during melanoma immunotherapy. Some clones are missing from TCRdb's copy, which holds only in-frame ones; the method was immunoSEQ multiplex PCR. The sample carries under 9,500 clones, 75% to 90% recorded once. The specimen was blood, collected from a patient treated with checkpoint blockade. Receptors originate from a human donor with melanoma. CDR3s include the opening cysteine and the closing phenylalanine or tryptophan. D genes are given only for firm matches. Rows give clone size only sometimes, using once, few, many, or a class for an expanded clone.

clone_size: NA; d_call: NA; v_call: TRBV19; cdr3_length: 15; j_call: TRBJ1-2; cdr3_aa: CASSIGDSTNYGYTF; cdr3_nt: TGTGCCAGTAGTATCGGGGACTCCACCAACTATGGCTACACCTTC
clone_size: few; d_call: NA; v_call: TRBV7-9; cdr3_length: 15; j_call: TRBJ2-5; cdr3_aa: CASSLSEGMQETQYF; cdr3_nt: TGTGCCAGCAGCTTATCGGAGGGAATGCAAGAGACCCAGTACTTC
clone_size: NA; d_call: TRBD1; v_call: TRBV2; cdr3_length: 14; j_call: TRBJ2-7; cdr3_aa: CASLRDRGFYEQYF; cdr3_nt: TGTGCCAGCCTTCGGGACAGGGGATTCTACGAGCAGTACTTC
clone_size: NA; d_call: TRBD1; v_call: TRBV28; cdr3_length: 17; j_call: TRBJ2-6; cdr3_aa: CASSSGQGRPGANVLTF; cdr3_nt: TGTGCCAGCAGTTCCGGACAGGGGAGGCCTGGGGCCAACGTCCTGACTTTC
clone_size: NA; d_call: TRBD2; v_call: TRBV27; cdr3_length: 13; j_call: TRBJ2-7; cdr3_aa: CASRGLAGHEQYF; cdr3_nt: TGTGCCAGCAGGGGACTAGCGGGCCACGAGCAGTACTTC
clone_size: NA; d_call: NA; v_call: TRBV21-1; cdr3_length: 14; j_call: TRBJ2-7; cdr3_aa: CASSKVETSYEQYF; cdr3_nt: TGTGCCAGCAGCAAAGTCGAGACTAGCTACGAGCAGTACTTC
clone_size: NA; d_call: TRBD1; v_call: TRBV6-1; cdr3_length: 14; j_call: TRBJ1-4; cdr3_aa: CASSGGTGGYLLFF; cdr3_nt: TGTGCCAGCAGTGGGGGGACAGGGGGCTATTTGCTGTTTTTT
clone_size: NA; d_call: TRBD1; v_call: TRBV5-1; cdr3_length: 14; j_call: TRBJ1-2; cdr3_aa: CASSPGQGTDGYTF; cdr3_nt: TGCGCCAGCAGCCCCGGACAGGGAACGGATGGCTACACCTTC
clone_size: NA; d_call: TRBD2; v_call: TRBV7-9; cdr3_length: 14; j_call: TRBJ2-1; cdr3_aa: CASSAASGYNEQFF; cdr3_nt: TGTGCCAGCAGTGCGGCTAGCGGTTACAATGAGCAGTTCTTC
clone_size: NA; d_call: NA; v_call: TRBV29-1; cdr3_length: 12; j_call: TRBJ1-2; cdr3_aa: CSVVRQGGGYTF; cdr3_nt: TGCAGCGTTGTCCGGCAGGGTGGGGGCTACACCTTC
clone_size: once; d_call: NA; v_call: TRBV7-9; cdr3_length: 16; j_call: TRBJ2-3; cdr3_aa: CASSLATASSTDTQYF; cdr3_nt: TGTGCCAGCAGCTTAGCAACAGCTTCTAGCACAGATACGCAGTATTTT
clone_size: once; d_call: NA; v_call: TRBV5-1; cdr3_length: 15; j_call: TRBJ2-3; cdr3_aa: CASSLIQGSTDTQYF; cdr3_nt: TGCGCCAGCAGCTTGATACAGGGAAGCACAGATACGCAGTATTTT
clone_size: NA; d_call: NA; v_call: TRBV6-6; cdr3_length: 13; j_call: TRBJ1-2; cdr3_aa: CASSYPQGYGYTF; cdr3_nt: TGTGCCAGCAGTTACCCGCAGGGCTATGGCTACACCTTC
clone_size: NA; d_call: NA; v_call: TRBV9; cdr3_length: 19; j_call: TRBJ2-1; cdr3_aa: CASRVEEGGPPSSYNEQFF; cdr3_nt: TGTGCCAGCAGGGTAGAGGAGGGAGGACCCCCGAGCTCCTACAATGAGCAGTTCTTC
clone_size: NA; d_call: NA; v_call: TRBV21-1; cdr3_length: 17; j_call: TRBJ2-7; cdr3_aa: CASSKAGRSGSPYEQYF; cdr3_nt: TGTGCCAGCAGCAAAGCGGGACGGAGCGGCAGTCCCTACGAGCAGTACTTC